This entry is about one T cell receptor (beta chain). No cognate antigen has been identified for it. No quality values exist for individual bases; no much larger clone is one base distant. Within the sample, other DNA sequences also encode this same CDR3. This sample was taken from a study of graft-versus-host responses after intestinal transplantation (dated by TCRdb to about 2021). Regarding the research as a whole: Recipients received multivisceral, liver-intestinal, or isolated intestinal transplants. Every recipient was given anti-thymocyte globulin induction, followed by around three years of maintenance tacrolimus and steroids. After intestinal transplantation, graft-versus-host and host-versus-graft alloreactive T cell clones in the graft, circulation and bone marrow were tracked using bulk TCR-beta CDR3 sequencing. To identify alloreactive clones, pre-transplant mixed lymphocyte reaction products were sequenced and then compared with unstimulated pre-transplant donor and recipient T cells. Of the 20 to 30 intestinal transplant recipients enrolled in the cohort, one of whom was a retransplant, 3 patients without pretransplant specimens were excluded. Donor T cell macrochimerism was defined as a peak of at least 4% donor T cells among recipient peripheral blood mononuclear cells. Instead of going to the commercial service, samples from a few later patients were sequenced in-house on an Illumina MiSeq and processed with MiXCR.

What the research found in general, with its limitations: GvH clones were detected in recipient bone marrow, and some appeared earlier in ileal mucosa or blood, consistent with an intestinal mucosal origin. High GvH to HvG T cell clonal ratios were observed in the allografts of patients with donor T cell macrochimerism. The conclusions were limited by the relatively low number and heterogeneity of the intestinal transplant patients. Early after transplant, peak levels of circulating GvH clones were found to be associated with declines in HvG clones.

Ends trimmed: V by 4 bases, J by 3 bases; bases unmatched to a gene: 0. The CDR3 holds 13 amino acids from the cysteine to the phenylalanine. CDR3 DNA only is kept here, 39 bases in frame from base 1. CDR1 MNHNS and CDR2 SASEGT were looked up in the germline V gene. Libraries were built with the immunoSEQ multiplex PCR assay. For most patients, genomic DNA was isolated with the Qiagen DNeasy Blood and Tissue Kit and shipped frozen to Adaptive Biotechnologies for TCR sequencing. For most patients, high-throughput TCR-beta CDR3 sequencing of genomic DNA was performed by Adaptive Biotechnologies. The paper's data handling went like this. TCR sequencing data for approximately 19 patients were retrieved from Adaptive's ImmunoSEQ software; a few other patients were processed with MiXCR and VDJtools. CD4 versus CD8 sorting errors were corrected by removing sequences found in both subsets at a frequency ratio below 5:1. CDR3 nucleotide sequences shared between donor and recipient were removed because the origin of such sequences could not be assigned. At least 2-fold expansion over unstimulated cells and a minimum CFSE-low frequency of 0.002% (template counts) or 0.001% (read counts) were required for clones to be classified as alloreactive. Clones were considered mappable if detected in sequenced pre-transplant spleen, lymph node, or MLR CFSE-low populations of the donor or recipient. The cumulative frequency of alloreactive clones was calculated as a percentage of all sequences, weighted by copy number. TCRdb re-hosts the immuneACCESS table, in-frame sequences only. Its copies lack some clones; in the studies checked, an unresolved V gene accounts for under half of them, and the cause for the rest is not known. The V and J calls and the clone size are those of that table, but D and trimming were determined from the DNA. Across this sample there are 84,000 or so clones, with around 87% seen only once. Together, the top ten hold roughly 8% of the sample.

The time point label for this specimen denotes: cells obtained before transplantation from donor or recipient. CD3+CD4+ and CD3+CD8+ populations were FACS-sorted from unstimulated pre-transplant donor and recipient cells taken from spleen or lymph nodes. This sequence was found in a human donor who was the organ donor for an intestinal transplant. The sequences come from unstimulated CD8+ T cells sorted from spleen or lymph node cells, collected before transplant. This chain joins TRBV6-1 to TRBJ2-7; 10 central bases correspond to TRBD2. Here is the DNA: TGTGCCAGCAGTGCTAGCGGGGGCTACGAGCAGTACTTC. It specifies CASSASGGYEQYF.